This T cell receptor (beta chain) was recovered during a study of blood T cell repertoires in COVID-19. Study in general: Sites across the United States, Italy and Spain contributed samples from acute and convalescent COVID-19. PBMCs, B-cell-depleted T cells, or T cells provided the cDNA or gDNA that made up the material.

V was shortened by 0 bases and J by 10 bases, with 12 bases between the two germline ends. Germline V gene lookup returns CDR1 LGHNA and CDR2 YSLEER. CDR3 length: 13 amino acids. Per the study methods: The authors estimated nucleated cell counts from reference gene primer amplification. Clones were sequenced by immunoSEQ multiplex PCR, and TCRdb holds only the in-frame ones, with some missing. V, J and clone size are those of that table, while D and trimming were read from the DNA. The sample records fewer than 85,000 clones, around 90% being singletons. This clonotype was obtained from a man aged 50 to 59 with active COVID-19. The sample comprised peripheral blood. The chain uses TRBV4-3 and TRBJ1-2, with D possibly TRBD1 on 5 matching bases. DNA for the CDR3: TGCGCCAGCAGCCAAGATCTGGGGCAGCCCTACACCTTC. Amino acids: CASSQDLGQPYTF.